This TCR beta chain was profiled in a study of blood T cell repertoires in COVID-19. Background on the study: Specimens from acute and convalescent COVID-19 originated in the United States, Italy and Spain.

The CDR3 has 17 residues. The junction had 11 bases not matched to a gene; V was cut back by 4 bases and J by 7 bases. Germline lookup yields CDR1 KGHDR and CDR2 SFDVKD. Generated by immunoSEQ multiplex PCR, the TCRdb table keeps only in-frame clones and is missing some. This sample carries roughly 260,000 clones, about nine tenths of them seen once, and the ten largest clones take roughly 9.8%. The sequencing input was peripheral blood. This clonotype was obtained from a man aged 40-49 years who had recovered from COVID-19. V usage is TRBV24-1 and J usage is TRBJ2-1; 11 positions match TRBD2. For the CDR3, the DNA is TGTGCCACCAGTGACTCGAGCCTAGCGGGAGGACCGAATGAGCAGTTCTTC. Its translation: CATSDSSLAGGPNEQFF.